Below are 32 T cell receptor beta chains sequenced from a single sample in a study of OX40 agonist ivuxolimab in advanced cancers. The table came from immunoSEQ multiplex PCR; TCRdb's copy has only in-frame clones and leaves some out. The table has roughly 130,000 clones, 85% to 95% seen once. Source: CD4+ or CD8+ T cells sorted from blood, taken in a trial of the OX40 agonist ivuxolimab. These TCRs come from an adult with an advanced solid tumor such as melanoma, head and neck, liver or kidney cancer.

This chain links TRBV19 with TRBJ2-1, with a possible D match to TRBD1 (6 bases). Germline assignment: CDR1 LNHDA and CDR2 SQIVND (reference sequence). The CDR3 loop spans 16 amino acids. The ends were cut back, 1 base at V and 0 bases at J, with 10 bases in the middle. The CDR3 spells CASSIGDIASYNEQFF. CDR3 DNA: TGTGCCAGTAGTATAGGGGACATAGCCTCCTACAATGAGCAGTTCTTC.

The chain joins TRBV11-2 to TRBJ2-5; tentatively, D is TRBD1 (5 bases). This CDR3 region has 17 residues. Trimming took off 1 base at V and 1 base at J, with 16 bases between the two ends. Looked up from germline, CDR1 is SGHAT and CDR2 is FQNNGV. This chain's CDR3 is CASSLGKGFQSQETQYF. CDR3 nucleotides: TGTGCCAGCAGCTTAGGGAAGGGGTTTCAGAGCCAAGAGACCCAGTACTTC.

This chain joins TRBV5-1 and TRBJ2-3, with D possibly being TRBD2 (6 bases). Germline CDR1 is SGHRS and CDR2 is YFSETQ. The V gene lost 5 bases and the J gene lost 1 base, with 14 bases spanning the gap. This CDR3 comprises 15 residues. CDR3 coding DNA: TGCGCCAGCAGTTGGAGGGAGCGACGCACAGATACGCAGTATTTT. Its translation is CASSWRERRTDTQYF.

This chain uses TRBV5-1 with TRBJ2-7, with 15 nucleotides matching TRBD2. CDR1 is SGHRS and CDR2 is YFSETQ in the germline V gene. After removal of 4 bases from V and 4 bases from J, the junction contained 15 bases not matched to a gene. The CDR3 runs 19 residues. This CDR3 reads CASSNAEFGLAGGLYEQYF. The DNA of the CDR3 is TGCGCCAGCAGCAACGCAGAGTTCGGACTAGCGGGGGGGTTGTACGAGCAGTACTTC.

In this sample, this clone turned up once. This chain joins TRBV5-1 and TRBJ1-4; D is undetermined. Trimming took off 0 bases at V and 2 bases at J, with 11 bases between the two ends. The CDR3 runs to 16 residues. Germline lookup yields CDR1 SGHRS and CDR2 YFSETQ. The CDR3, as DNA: TGCGCCAGCAGCTTGGGGTTAGGGAGCACTAATGAAAAACTGTTTTTT. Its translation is CASSLGLGSTNEKLFF.

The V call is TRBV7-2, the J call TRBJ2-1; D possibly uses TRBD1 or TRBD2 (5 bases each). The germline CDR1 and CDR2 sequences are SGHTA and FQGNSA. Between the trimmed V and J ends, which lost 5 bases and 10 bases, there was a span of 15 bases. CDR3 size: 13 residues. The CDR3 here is CASSPRRGKEQFF. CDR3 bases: TGTGCCAGCAGCCCCCGCCGGGGCAAGGAGCAGTTCTTC.

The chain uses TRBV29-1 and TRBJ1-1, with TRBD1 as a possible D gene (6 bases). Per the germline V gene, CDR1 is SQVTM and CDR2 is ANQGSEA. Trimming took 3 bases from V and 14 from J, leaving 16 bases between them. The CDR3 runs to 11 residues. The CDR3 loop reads CSVDSGDRSFF. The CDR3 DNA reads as TGCAGCGTTGATTCAGGGGACCGAAGCTTCTTT.

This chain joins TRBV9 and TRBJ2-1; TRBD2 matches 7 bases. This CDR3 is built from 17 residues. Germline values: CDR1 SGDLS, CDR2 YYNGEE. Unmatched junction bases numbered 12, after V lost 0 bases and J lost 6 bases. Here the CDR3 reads CASSVDGRGGTSNEQFF. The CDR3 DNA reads TGTGCCAGCAGCGTAGATGGTCGCGGGGGTACATCCAATGAGCAGTTCTTC.

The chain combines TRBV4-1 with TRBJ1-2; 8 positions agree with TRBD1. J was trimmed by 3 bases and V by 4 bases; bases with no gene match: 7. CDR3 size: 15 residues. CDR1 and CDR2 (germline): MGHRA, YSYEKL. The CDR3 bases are TGCGCCAGCAGCCTCCACAGGGGGACCGACTATGGCTACACCTTC. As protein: CASSLHRGTDYGYTF.

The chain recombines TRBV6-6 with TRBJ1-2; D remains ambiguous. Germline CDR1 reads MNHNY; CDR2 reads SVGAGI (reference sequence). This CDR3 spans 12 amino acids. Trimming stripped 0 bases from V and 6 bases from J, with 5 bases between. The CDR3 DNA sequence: TGTGCCAGCAGTTACTCACAAAATGGCTACACCTTC. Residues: CASSYSQNGYTF.

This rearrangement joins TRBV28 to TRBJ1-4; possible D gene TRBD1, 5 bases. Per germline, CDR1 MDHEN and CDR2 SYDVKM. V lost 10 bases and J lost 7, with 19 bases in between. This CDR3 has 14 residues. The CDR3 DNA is TGTGCCATCACAACGGGGCAGAAGGGTGAAAAACTGTTTTTT. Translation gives CAITTGQKGEKLFF.

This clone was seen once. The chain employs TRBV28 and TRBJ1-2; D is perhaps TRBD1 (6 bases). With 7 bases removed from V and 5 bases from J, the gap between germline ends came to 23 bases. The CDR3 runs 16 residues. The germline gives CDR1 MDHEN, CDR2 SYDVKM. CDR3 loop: CASNESGPRGGYGYTF. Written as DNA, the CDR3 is TGTGCCAGCAATGAGTCGGGTCCCAGAGGGGGATATGGCTACACCTTC.

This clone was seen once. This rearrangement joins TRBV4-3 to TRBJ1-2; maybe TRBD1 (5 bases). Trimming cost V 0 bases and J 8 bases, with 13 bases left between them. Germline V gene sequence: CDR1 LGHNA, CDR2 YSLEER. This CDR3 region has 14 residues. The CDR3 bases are TGCGCCAGCAGCCAAGATCTCCCGGGGCGAGGCTACACCTTC. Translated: CASSQDLPGRGYTF.

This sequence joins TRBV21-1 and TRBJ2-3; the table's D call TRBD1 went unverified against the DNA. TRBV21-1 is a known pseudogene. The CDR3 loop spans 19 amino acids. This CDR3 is CASSKEEDPRTGRTDTQYF. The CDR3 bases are TGTGCCAGCAGCAAAGAAGAGGATCCCCGGACAGGGAGAACAGATACGCAGTATTTT.

The CDR3 DNA is TGTGCCAGCAGCTCGGGACTTGAGGCAGATACGCAGTATTTT. This translates into CASSSGLEADTQYF. V gene TRBV5-6 combines with J gene TRBJ2-3; TRBD2 is a possible D gene (6 bases). The CDR3 has 14 amino acids. Germline V gene lookup returns CDR1 SGHDT and CDR2 YYEEEE. V gave up 3 bases and J gave up 4 bases, with 12 bases separating them.

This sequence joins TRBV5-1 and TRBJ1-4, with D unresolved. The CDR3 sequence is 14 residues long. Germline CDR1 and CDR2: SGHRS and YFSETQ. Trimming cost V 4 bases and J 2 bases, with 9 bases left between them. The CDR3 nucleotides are TGCGCCAGCAGCAACGGGTTGACTAATGAAAAACTGTTTTTT. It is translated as CASSNGLTNEKLFF.

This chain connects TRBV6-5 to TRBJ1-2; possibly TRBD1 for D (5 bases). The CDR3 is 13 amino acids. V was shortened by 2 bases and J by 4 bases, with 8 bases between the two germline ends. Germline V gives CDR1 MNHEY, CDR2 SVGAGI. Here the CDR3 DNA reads TGTGCCAGCAGTTACGGGGGGATCTATGGCTACACCTTC. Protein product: CASSYGGIYGYTF.

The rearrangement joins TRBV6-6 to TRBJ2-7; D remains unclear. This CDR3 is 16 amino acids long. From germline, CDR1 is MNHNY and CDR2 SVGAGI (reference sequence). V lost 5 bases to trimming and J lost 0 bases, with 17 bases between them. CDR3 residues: CASSPKTPLSSYEQYF. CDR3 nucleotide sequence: TGTGCCAGCAGTCCTAAGACACCTCTGAGCTCCTACGAGCAGTACTTC.

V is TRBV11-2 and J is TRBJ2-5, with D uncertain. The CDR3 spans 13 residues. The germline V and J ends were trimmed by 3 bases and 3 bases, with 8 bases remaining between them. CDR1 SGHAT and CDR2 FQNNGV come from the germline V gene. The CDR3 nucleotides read TGTGCCAGCAGCTTTCTAGGCGAAGAGACCCAGTACTTC. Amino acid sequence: CASSFLGEETQYF.

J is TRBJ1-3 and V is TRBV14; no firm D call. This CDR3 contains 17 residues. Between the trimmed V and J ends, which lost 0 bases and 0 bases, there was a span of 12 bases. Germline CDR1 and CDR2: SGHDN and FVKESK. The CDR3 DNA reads TGTGCCAGCAGCCAAGACCTTGGCCGTATCTCTGGAAACACCATATATTTT. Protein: CASSQDLGRISGNTIYF.

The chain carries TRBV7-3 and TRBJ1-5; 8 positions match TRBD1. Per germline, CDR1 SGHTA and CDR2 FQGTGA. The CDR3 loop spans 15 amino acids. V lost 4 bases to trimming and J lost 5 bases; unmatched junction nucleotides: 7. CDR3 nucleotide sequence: TGTGCCAGCAGCTCAACAGGGGGTCGTGATCAGCCCCAGCATTTT. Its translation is CASSSTGGRDQPQHF.

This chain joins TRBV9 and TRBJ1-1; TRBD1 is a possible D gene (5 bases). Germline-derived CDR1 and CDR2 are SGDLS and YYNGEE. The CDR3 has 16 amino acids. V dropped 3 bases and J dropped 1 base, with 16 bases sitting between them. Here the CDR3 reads CASSAGVGEENTEAFF. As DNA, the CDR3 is TGTGCCAGCAGCGCCGGGGTGGGGGAGGAGAACACTGAAGCTTTCTTT.

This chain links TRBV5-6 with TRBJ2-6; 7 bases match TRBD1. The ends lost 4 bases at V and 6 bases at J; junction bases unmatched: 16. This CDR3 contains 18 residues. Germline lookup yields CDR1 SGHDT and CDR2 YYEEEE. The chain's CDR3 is CASSPYRDREKPANVLTF. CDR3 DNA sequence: TGTGCCAGCAGCCCCTACCGGGACAGAGAGAAACCGGCCAACGTCCTGACTTTC.

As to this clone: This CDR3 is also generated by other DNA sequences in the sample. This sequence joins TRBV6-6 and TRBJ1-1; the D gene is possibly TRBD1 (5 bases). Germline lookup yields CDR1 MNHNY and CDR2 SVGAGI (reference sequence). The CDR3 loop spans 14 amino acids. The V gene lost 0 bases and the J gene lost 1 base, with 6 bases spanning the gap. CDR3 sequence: CASSYSRGNTEAFF. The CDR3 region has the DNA TGTGCCAGCAGTTACTCGAGGGGGAACACTGAAGCTTTCTTT.

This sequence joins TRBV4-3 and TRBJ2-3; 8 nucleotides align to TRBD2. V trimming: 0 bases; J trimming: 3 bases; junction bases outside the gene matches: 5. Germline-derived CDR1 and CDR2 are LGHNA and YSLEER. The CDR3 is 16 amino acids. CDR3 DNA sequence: TGCGCCAGCAGCCAAGACCGAGCGGGAGAAACAGATACGCAGTATTTT. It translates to CASSQDRAGETDTQYF.

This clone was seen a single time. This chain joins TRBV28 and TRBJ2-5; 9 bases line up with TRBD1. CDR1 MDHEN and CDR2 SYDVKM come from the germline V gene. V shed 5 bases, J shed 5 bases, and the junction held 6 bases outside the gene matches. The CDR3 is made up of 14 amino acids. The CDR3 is CASSPGQGWETQYF. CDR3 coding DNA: TGTGCCAGCAGTCCCGGACAGGGGTGGGAGACCCAGTACTTC.

The CDR3 is CASSIIAGGGYNEQFF. Here the CDR3 DNA reads TGTGCCAGCAGTATTATAGCGGGGGGTGGTTACAATGAGCAGTTCTTC. The V and J genes are TRBV27 and TRBJ2-1; TRBD2 aligns across 10 bases. CDR3 length: 16 residues. The germline CDR1 and CDR2 sequences are MNHEY and SMNVEV (reference sequence). After removal of 5 bases from V and 4 bases from J, the junction contained 8 bases not matched to a gene.

The CDR3 bases are TGTGCCAGCAGCTTAGACAGAAAGACTGAAGCTTTCTTT. Translating gives CASSLDRKTEAFF. The J gene is TRBJ1-1, the V gene TRBV7-3, with D possibly TRBD1 on 5 matching bases. Per germline, CDR1 SGHTA and CDR2 FQGTGA. CDR3 size: 13 residues. Trimming cost V 2 bases and J 5 bases, with 9 bases left between them.

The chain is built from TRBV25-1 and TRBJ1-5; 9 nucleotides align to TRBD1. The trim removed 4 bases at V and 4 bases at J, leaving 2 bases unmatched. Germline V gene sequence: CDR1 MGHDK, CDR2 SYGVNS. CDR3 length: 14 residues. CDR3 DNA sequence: TGTGCCAGCAGTGTCGGGACAGGGAATCAGCCCCAGCATTTT. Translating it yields CASSVGTGNQPQHF. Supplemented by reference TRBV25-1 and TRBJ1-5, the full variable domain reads EADIYQTPRYLVIGTGKKITLECSQTMGHDKMYWYQQDPGMELHLIHYSYGVNSTEKGDLSSESTVSRIRTEHFPLTLESARPSHTSQYLCASSVGTGNQPQHFGDGTRLSIL.

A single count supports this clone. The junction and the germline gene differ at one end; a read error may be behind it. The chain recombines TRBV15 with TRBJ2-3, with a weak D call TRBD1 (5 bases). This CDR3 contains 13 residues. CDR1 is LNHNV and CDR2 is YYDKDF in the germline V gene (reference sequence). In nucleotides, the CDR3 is TGTGCCACCACCAGACAGAGCACAGATACGCAGTATTTT. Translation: CATTRQSTDTQYF.

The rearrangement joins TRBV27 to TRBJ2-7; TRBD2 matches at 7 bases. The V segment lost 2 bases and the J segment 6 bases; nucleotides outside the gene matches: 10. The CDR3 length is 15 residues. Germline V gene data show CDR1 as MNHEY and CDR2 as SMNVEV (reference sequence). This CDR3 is CASSLRGGSEAEQYF. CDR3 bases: TGTGCCAGCAGTTTAAGGGGCGGGAGTGAAGCCGAGCAGTACTTC.

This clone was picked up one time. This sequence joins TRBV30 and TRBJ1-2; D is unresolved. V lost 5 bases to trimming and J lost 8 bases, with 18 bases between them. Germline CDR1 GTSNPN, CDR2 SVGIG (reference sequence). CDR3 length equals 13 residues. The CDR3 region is CAWLPGPPLGYTF. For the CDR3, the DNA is TGTGCCTGGCTCCCAGGACCCCCATTGGGCTACACCTTC. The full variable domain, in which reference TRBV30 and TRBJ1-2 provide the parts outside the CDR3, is SQTIHQWPATLVQPVGSPLSLECTVEGTSNPNLYWYRQAAGRGLQLLFYSVGIGQISSEVPQNLSASRPQDRQFILSSKKLLLSDSGFYLCAWLPGPPLGYTFGSGTRLTVV.